Listed below are T cell receptor beta chains from one sample, sequenced in a study of blood T cell repertoires in COVID-19. Clones were sequenced by immunoSEQ multiplex PCR, and TCRdb holds only the in-frame ones, with some missing. The table has about 72,000 clones, 82% seen once. The specimen sequenced was peripheral blood. The receptors originated from a human donor in a cohort sampled during active COVID-19. Both conserved end residues are part of each CDR3. The D gene is left open where the match is weak. Size is omitted from some rows. Given values are once, few, many or a class for expanded clones.

D | size | J | V | CDR3 | DNA
. | . | TRBJ2-2 | TRBV27 | CASSLSAGRTSTGELFF | TGTGCCAGCAGTTTGTCGGCAGGTAGAACGAGCACCGGGGAGCTGTTTTTT
. | . | TRBJ1-6 | TRBV6-5 | CASSYSTDSPLHF | TGTGCCAGCAGTTACTCGACTGACTCACCCCTCCACTTT
. | . | TRBJ2-7 | TRBV27 | CASSPSGYEQYF | TGTGCCAGCAGTCCATCGGGATACGAGCAGTACTTC
TRBD1 | . | TRBJ1-1 | TRBV27 | CASSYSTGERDTEAFF | TGTGCCAGCAGTTATTCAACAGGGGAGCGGGACACTGAAGCTTTCTTT
TRBD1 | . | TRBJ2-5 | TRBV3-1/TRBV3-2 | CASSQVSQGAWETQYF | TGTGCCAGCAGCCAAGTATCACAGGGGGCTTGGGAGACCCAGTACTTC
TRBD1 | . | TRBJ1-1 | TRBV3-1/TRBV3-2 | CASSQEGAAFF | TGTGCCAGCAGCCAGGAGGGGGCAGCTTTCTTT
. | . | TRBJ1-1 | TRBV12-3/TRBV12-4 | CASTTGTEAFF | TGTGCCAGCACCACGGGCACTGAAGCTTTCTTT
TRBD1 | few | TRBJ1-1 | TRBV7-2 | CASSFRQGAREAFF | TGTGCCAGCAGCTTCCGGCAGGGGGCCCGAGAAGCTTTCTTT
TRBD1 | . | TRBJ1-2 | TRBV12-3/TRBV12-4 | CASSIQGDYGYTF | TGTGCCAGCAGCATACAGGGGGACTATGGCTACACCTTC
TRBD1 | once | TRBJ1-1 | TRBV15 | CATSTWGRGDTEAFF | TGTGCCACCAGCACATGGGGCAGGGGGGACACTGAAGCTTTCTTT
TRBD1 | . | TRBJ1-5 | TRBV19 | CASQGTAYNQPQHF | TGTGCCAGTCAGGGGACAGCTTACAATCAGCCCCAGCATTTT
. | . | TRBJ1-1 | TRBV7-9 | CASSLSGTKNTEAFF | TGTGCCAGCAGCTTATCTGGGACAAAGAACACTGAAGCTTTCTTT
. | . | TRBJ2-7 | TRBV12-3/TRBV12-4 | CASTHGSSYEQYF | TGTGCCAGCACCCACGGTAGCTCCTACGAGCAGTACTTC
TRBD1 | . | TRBJ2-7 | TRBV2 | CASRPGTGLYEQYF | TGTGCCAGCAGACCCGGGACAGGGTTGTACGAGCAGTACTTC
. | . | TRBJ1-6 | TRBV30 | CAWTGGPFTPLHF | TGTGCCTGGACAGGTGGGCCCTTTACACCCCTCCACTTT
. | . | TRBJ2-1 | TRBV11-3 | CASSLISGNEQFF | TGTGCCAGCAGCTTAATTAGCGGCAATGAGCAGTTCTTC
. | . | TRBJ2-7 | TRBV7-6 | CASSLELSWAETYEQYF | TGTGCCAGCAGCTTAGAGCTATCGTGGGCAGAGACCTACGAGCAGTACTTC
TRBD1 | . | TRBJ2-2 | TRBV2 | CASSYDRGRDLGELFF | TGTGCCAGCAGTTACGACAGGGGGCGCGATCTGGGGGAGCTGTTTTTT
. | . | TRBJ2-7 | TRBV6-2/TRBV6-3 | CASSYSRGLYEQYF | TGTGCCAGCAGTTACTCGAGAGGGCTCTACGAGCAGTACTTC
. | . | TRBJ1-2 | TRBV29-1 | CSAYGVYGYTF | TGCAGCGCCTACGGGGTGTATGGCTACACCTTC
TRBD2 | . | TRBJ2-3 | TRBV5-1 | CASLAGGQGTDTQYF | TGCGCCAGCCTAGCGGGGGGGCAAGGCACAGATACGCAGTATTTT
TRBD1 | once | TRBJ2-1 | TRBV5-4 | CASSSPGQEYNEQFF | TGTGCCAGCAGTTCACCGGGACAGGAATACAATGAGCAGTTCTTC
. | . | TRBJ1-2 | TRBV6-5 | CASSYSSAGYGYTF | TGTGCCAGCAGTTACTCGAGTGCGGGCTATGGCTACACCTTC
. | . | TRBJ2-7 | TRBV7-2 | CASSRGQPEQYF | TGTGCCAGCAGCCGAGGACAGCCCGAGCAGTACTTC
. | once | TRBJ1-4 | TRBV7-2 | CASSVEPGEKLFF | TGTGCCAGCAGCGTTGAACCGGGAGAAAAACTGTTTTTT
. | . | TRBJ2-7 | TRBV30 | CAWSYNEQYF | TGTGCCTGGAGTTACAACGAGCAGTACTTC
TRBD2 | . | TRBJ2-7 | TRBV7-6 | CASSLATSGGREQYF | TGTGCCAGCAGCTTAGCGACTAGCGGGGGGCGCGAGCAGTACTTC
TRBD2 | few | TRBJ2-1 | TRBV11-2 | CASSSGLAAYNEQFF | TGTGCCAGCAGCTCGGGACTAGCGGCCTACAATGAGCAGTTCTTC
TRBD1 | . | TRBJ1-2 | TRBV15 | CATSVPGQGAFGGYTF | TGTGCCACCAGCGTCCCGGGACAGGGGGCCTTTGGAGGCTACACCTTC
. | once | TRBJ1-1 | TRBV7-9 | CASSLSFLGPNTEAFF | TGTGCCAGCAGCTTATCTTTTCTGGGCCCGAACACTGAAGCTTTCTTT
TRBD1 | . | TRBJ2-6 | TRBV7-9 | CASRGTGAISGANVLTF | TGTGCCAGCAGGGGTACAGGGGCTATCTCTGGGGCCAACGTCCTGACTTTC
TRBD2 | . | TRBJ2-2 | TRBV9 | CASSVSGGAVGELFF | TGTGCCAGCAGCGTAAGCGGGGGGGCCGTCGGGGAGCTGTTTTTT
. | . | TRBJ2-3 | TRBV5-6 | CASSFLALGTHTDTQYF | TGTGCCAGCAGCTTTCTTGCGCTGGGCACTCACACAGATACGCAGTATTTT
. | . | TRBJ1-5 | TRBV2 | CASMGGDINQPQHF | TGTGCCAGCATGGGAGGGGACATCAATCAGCCCCAGCATTTT
. | . | TRBJ2-3 | TRBV11-2 | CASSLVEGTQYF | TGTGCCAGCAGCTTAGTTGAGGGTACGCAGTATTTT
TRBD1 | . | TRBJ1-1 | TRBV10-1 | CASRGGQGRTEAFF | TGCGCCAGCAGAGGAGGACAGGGTCGGACTGAAGCTTTCTTT
. | . | TRBJ2-7 | TRBV5-4 | CASSGGGTYEQYF | TGTGCCAGCAGCGGGGGCGGTACCTACGAGCAGTACTTC
. | once | TRBJ1-2 | TRBV30 | CAWSLTREYGYTF | TGTGCCTGGAGTCTTACACGGGAATATGGCTACACCTTC
TRBD2 | . | TRBJ2-7 | TRBV3-1/TRBV3-2 | CASSQGGGASYEQYF | TGTGCCAGCAGCCAAGGCGGGGGGGCCTCCTACGAGCAGTACTTC
. | . | TRBJ1-4 | TRBV7-3 | CASSLTDGTIEKLFF | TGTGCCAGCAGCTTAACGGATGGGACAATCGAAAAACTGTTTTTT
. | . | TRBJ1-3 | TRBV18 | CASSRAGAGNTIYF | TGTGCCAGCTCACGAGCAGGGGCTGGAAACACCATATATTTT
. | . | TRBJ1-2 | TRBV18 | CASSPSDTASGYTF | TGTGCCAGCTCACCTAGCGACACCGCTAGTGGCTACACCTTC
TRBD1 | . | TRBJ1-1 | TRBV7-9 | CASTGLGTGGYFNF | TGTGCCAGCACCGGATTAGGGACAGGGGGATATTTTAATTTT
TRBD1 | . | TRBJ2-3 | TRBV7-9 | CASTNEGATDTQYF | TGTGCCAGCACCAACGAGGGGGCGACAGATACGCAGTATTTT
. | . | TRBJ1-5 | TRBV7-2 | CASSVGVREGQPQHF | TGTGCCAGCAGCGTAGGGGTCAGGGAGGGACAGCCCCAGCATTTT
TRBD1 | . | TRBJ1-2 | TRBV19 | CASSTPGQGGYGYTF | TGTGCCAGTAGTACGCCGGGACAGGGAGGCTATGGCTACACCTTC
. | . | TRBJ2-6 | TRBV30 | CAVRTPGDSGANVLTF | TGTGCCGTTCGGACACCGGGAGACTCTGGGGCCAACGTCCTGACTTTC
. | . | TRBJ1-3 | TRBV7-8 | CASSLGFLYGNTIYF | TGTGCCAGCAGCCTAGGGTTCCTCTATGGAAACACCATATATTTT
. | . | TRBJ2-1 | TRBV6-6 | CASSYVPLQGQFF | TGTGCCAGCAGTTACGTCCCGCTGCAGGGACAGTTCTTC
. | . | TRBJ2-5 | TRBV5-4 | CASRTRDQETQYF | TGTGCCAGCAGGACGAGGGATCAAGAGACCCAGTACTTC